These 20 T cell receptor beta chains were sequenced from one sample in a study of T cells after yellow fever vaccination. MiXCR, applied by TCRdb to the 5' RACE reads, yields one record per CDR3 protein. The sample yields just under 600,000 distinct CDR3 sequences, approximately 12% seen once. The sequenced sample was PBMCs, obtained on the day of the yellow fever booster vaccination. Source of these receptors: a man aged 25 to 40 who received the YFV17D yellow fever vaccine.

The chain joins TRBV6-5 to TRBJ2-5; tentatively, D is TRBD2 (6 bases). V dropped 3 bases and J dropped 3 bases, with 23 bases sitting between them. CDR3 length: 18 amino acids. Germline assignment: CDR1 MNHEY and CDR2 SVGAGI. Here the CDR3 reads CASSYGADAGGIKETQYF. The DNA of the CDR3 is TGTGCCAGCAGTTATGGGGCTGACGCGGGCGGGATAAAAGAGACCCAGTACTTC.

This clonotype appeared a few times. The CDR3 region is CAISEGFSGSGLNEQFF. DNA of the CDR3: TGTGCCATCAGTGAAGGGTTTAGTGGGAGCGGCCTCAATGAGCAGTTCTTC. The chain joins TRBV10-3 to TRBJ2-1; D is possibly TRBD2 (5 bases). The CDR3 runs 17 residues. The V end lost 3 bases, the J end lost 6 bases, and 21 bases lay between the germline ends. Looked up from germline, CDR1 is ENHRY and CDR2 is SYGVKD.

Notes on this clonotype: This sequence may be a read error, since a much larger clone differs from it by one base. The chain joins TRBV9 to TRBJ2-7; 10 positions match TRBD2. Trimming cost V 0 bases and J 1 base; bases outside gene matches: 1. The CDR3 length is 15 residues. Germline CDR1 SGDLS, CDR2 YYNGEE. The CDR3 sequence: CASSVDSGRSYEQYF. The CDR3 coding sequence is TGTGCCAGCAGCGTAGATAGCGGGAGGTCCTACGAGCAGTACTTC.

This clonotype has at least ten counts. The chain is built from TRBV5-1 and TRBJ2-2; D not certain. The CDR3 sequence is 12 residues long. CDR1 and CDR2 from the germline V gene are SGHRS and YFSETQ. Trimming took 2 bases from V and 7 from J, leaving 6 bases between them. Written as DNA, the CDR3 is TGCGCCAGCAGCTTCGATTTCGGGGAGCTGTTTTTT. This codes for CASSFDFGELFF.

This chain uses TRBV27 with TRBJ2-7; 8 positions agree with TRBD2. Germline CDR1 MNHEY, CDR2 SMNVEV (reference sequence). The CDR3 consists of 17 residues. The V gene end was trimmed by 3 bases and the J gene end by 4 bases; junction bases not matched to a gene: 14. CDR3 loop: CASSLAAGGPPGYEQYF. Here the CDR3 DNA reads TGTGCCAGCAGTTTGGCCGCGGGGGGCCCCCCGGGGTACGAGCAGTACTTC.

This clonotype was found a few times. The V gene is TRBV6-2 or TRBV6-3, the J gene TRBJ1-5, with D perhaps TRBD1 (6 bases). The germline gives CDR1 MNHEY, CDR2 SVGEGT. The CDR3 is made up of 16 amino acids. Trimming took off 7 bases at V and 3 bases at J, with 19 bases between the two ends. This CDR3 reads CASTVLGAPINQPQHF. The CDR3 region has the DNA TGTGCCAGCACTGTATTGGGGGCGCCTATCAATCAGCCCCAGCATTTT.

There are a few counts of this clonotype. CDR3 coding DNA: TGTGCCAGCAGTGAGACCACTAGCGGGAGTTACAATGAGCAGTTCTTC. Translated, it gives CASSETTSGSYNEQFF. This rearrangement joins TRBV25-1 to TRBJ2-1; 11 nucleotides match TRBD2. The V gene's germline CDR1 is MGHDK and CDR2 SYGVNS. Trimming removed 3 bases from V and 4 bases from J; junction bases left unmatched: 5. The CDR3 runs to 16 residues.

The chain combines TRBV4-3 with TRBJ2-1; D is uncertain. The V end lost 3 bases, the J end lost 0 bases, and 18 bases lay between the germline ends. CDR1 LGHNA and CDR2 YSLEER come from the germline V gene. This CDR3 spans 18 amino acids. CDR3 sequence (DNA): TGCGCCAGCAGCCACCTTGGAAGTGGCGGTCGCTCCTACAATGAGCAGTTCTTC. Its protein is CASSHLGSGGRSYNEQFF.

The V and J genes are TRBV5-4 and TRBJ2-7; D is undetermined. CDR3 length: 13 residues. Trimming took 4 bases from V and 4 from J, leaving 12 bases between them. Germline V gives CDR1 SGHNT, CDR2 YYREEE (reference sequence). CDR3 loop: CASSLYWEYEQYF. CDR3 nucleotide sequence: TGTGCCAGCAGCCTCTATTGGGAATACGAGCAGTACTTC.

This rearrangement joins TRBV9 to TRBJ2-7, with 8 bases fitting TRBD2. Trimming cost V 1 base and J 2 bases; bases outside gene matches: 5. In germline, CDR1 is SGDLS, CDR2 YYNGEE. CDR3 length equals 15 residues. The CDR3 DNA reads TGTGCCAGCAGCGTATCAGCGGGAGCCCCCTACGAGCAGTACTTC. It specifies CASSVSAGAPYEQYF.

The chain uses TRBV3-1 and TRBJ2-1; 8 nucleotides agree with TRBD2. Per the germline V gene, CDR1 is LGHDT and CDR2 is YNNKEL (reference sequence). V lost 3 bases and J lost 6; bases outside the gene matches: 7. This CDR3 has 15 residues. This CDR3 is CASSHEREHPNEQFF. The CDR3 region has the DNA TGTGCCAGCAGCCACGAGCGGGAGCATCCCAATGAGCAGTTCTTC.

The sample holds a few counts of this clonotype. The chain joins TRBV30 to TRBJ1-2; 7 bases match TRBD1. The CDR3 loop spans 16 amino acids. Germline V CDR1 and CDR2: GTSNPN, SVGIG (reference sequence). Germline trimming cut 5 bases from V and 4 bases from J; bases unmatched to any gene: 16. The CDR3 is CAWDGTVLSWSYGYTF. Here the CDR3 DNA reads TGTGCCTGGGACGGGACAGTCCTATCGTGGAGCTATGGCTACACCTTC.

The DNA for the CDR3 is TGTGCCAGCAGCTCGCCATTTCGGGACAAGATAGGTAGTCCCTTCACCTACGAGCAGTACTTC. It translates to CASSSPFRDKIGSPFTYEQYF. The J gene is TRBJ2-7, the V gene TRBV11-3; perhaps TRBD1 as D (6 bases). The V end was cut by 4 bases, the J end by 2 bases, with 33 bases between. Germline V gives CDR1 SGHNT, CDR2 YENEEA. There are 21 residues in the CDR3. Combining the CDR3 with reference TRBV11-3 and TRBJ2-7 gives the whole variable domain EAGVVQSPRYKIIEKKQPVAFWCNPISGHNTLYWYLQNLGQGPELLIRYENEEAVDDSQLPKDRFSAERLKGVDSTLKIQPAELGDSAVYLCASSSPFRDKIGSPFTYEQYFGPGTRLTVT.

This clonotype was seen only a few times. V usage is TRBV25-1 and J usage is TRBJ2-2; 7 bases map to TRBD2. J gave up 7 bases and V 3 bases, and 2 bases lay outside the gene matches. Per the germline V gene, CDR1 is MGHDK and CDR2 is SYGVNS. CDR3 size: 13 residues. The CDR3 here is CASSEGGIGELFF. Written as DNA, the CDR3 is TGTGCCAGCAGTGAGGGAGGGATCGGGGAGCTGTTTTTT.

This clonotype came up many times. The gene calls are TRBV5-1 and TRBJ2-1; D gene unclear. The CDR3 is 15 residues long. V was clipped by 4 bases and J by 6 bases, with 17 bases between them. Germline lookup yields CDR1 SGHRS and CDR2 YFSETQ. In DNA, the CDR3 is TGCGCCAGCAGCACTTCTCGATTACCGGTCAATGAGCAGTTCTTC. It yields the protein CASSTSRLPVNEQFF.

A few counts support this clonotype. V is TRBV5-1 and J is TRBJ2-3; 7 nucleotides agree with TRBD2. Trimming at V came to 4 bases and at J to 4 bases, leaving 12 bases not matched to a gene. There are 16 residues in the CDR3. Germline V gene lookup returns CDR1 SGHRS and CDR2 YFSETQ. The CDR3 region is CASSGLKRESADTQYF. CDR3 bases: TGCGCCAGCAGCGGCCTCAAGCGGGAATCCGCAGATACGCAGTATTTT.

The V and J genes are TRBV20-1 and TRBJ2-7, with TRBD2 identical over 8 bases. The germline V gene encodes CDR1 DFQATT and CDR2 SNEGSKA (reference sequence). The CDR3 extends over 14 amino acids. V trimming: 5 bases; J trimming: 0 bases; junction bases outside the gene matches: 6. The CDR3 loop reads CSAYLLADSYEQYF. CDR3 DNA: TGCAGTGCTTATTTACTAGCGGACTCCTACGAGCAGTACTTC.

V is TRBV7-2 and J is TRBJ2-3; the match to TRBD2 covers 7 bases. The germline CDR1 and CDR2 sequences are SGHTA and FQGNSA. The CDR3 covers 18 residues. The J segment lost 1 base and the V segment lost 0 bases, leaving 10 bases of the junction unmatched. The CDR3 DNA reads TGTGCCAGCAGCTTAGCCCCGAGGACTAGTTTAGGCACAGATACGCAGTATTTT. It specifies CASSLAPRTSLGTDTQYF.

This clonotype was seen a handful of times. This chain uses TRBV7-3 with TRBJ1-1, with 7 positions matching TRBD1. Germline V gene data show CDR1 as SGHTA and CDR2 as FQGTGA. The CDR3 runs to 16 residues. Trimming removed 2 bases from V and 0 bases from J; junction bases left unmatched: 6. The CDR3: CASSLAGTALNTEAFF. CDR3 in DNA: TGTGCCAGCAGCTTAGCCGGGACAGCCTTGAACACTGAAGCTTTCTTT. Full variable domain (remainder filled in from reference TRBV7-3 and TRBJ1-1): GAGVSQTPSNKVTEKGKYVELRCDPISGHTALYWYRQSLGQGPEFLIYFQGTGAADDSGLPNDRFFAVRPEGSVSTLKIQRTERGDSAVYLCASSLAGTALNTEAFFGQGTRLTVV.

The chain combines TRBV5-5 with TRBJ2-7; a weak D match, TRBD2 (6 bases). The germline CDR1 and CDR2 sequences are SGHKS and YYEKEE (reference sequence). CDR3 length equals 14 residues. V was trimmed by 2 bases and J by 5 bases, leaving 14 bases between them. In nucleotides, the CDR3 is TGTGCCAGCAGCTTCCAGCGGGTAATGGACGAGCAGTACTTC. Amino acids: CASSFQRVMDEQYF. The entire variable domain, with the rest obtained from reference TRBV5-5 and TRBJ2-7, is as follows: DAGVTQSPTHLIKTRGQQVTLRCSPISGHKSVSWYQQVLGQGPQFIFQYYEKEERGRGNFPDRFSARQFPNYSSELNVNALLLGDSALYLCASSFQRVMDEQYFGPGTRLTVT.